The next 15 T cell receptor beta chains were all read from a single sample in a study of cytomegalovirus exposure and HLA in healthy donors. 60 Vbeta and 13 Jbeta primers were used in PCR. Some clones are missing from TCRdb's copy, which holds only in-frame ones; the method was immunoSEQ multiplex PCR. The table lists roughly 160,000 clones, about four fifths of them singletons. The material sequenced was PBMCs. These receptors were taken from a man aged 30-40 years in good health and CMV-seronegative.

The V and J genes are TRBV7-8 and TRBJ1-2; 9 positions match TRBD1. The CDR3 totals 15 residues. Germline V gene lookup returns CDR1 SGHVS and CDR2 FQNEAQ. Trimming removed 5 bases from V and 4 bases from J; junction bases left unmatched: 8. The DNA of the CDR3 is TGTGCCAGCAGCCCCCCCGGGACAGGGCGCTATGGCTACACCTTC. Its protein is CASSPPGTGRYGYTF.

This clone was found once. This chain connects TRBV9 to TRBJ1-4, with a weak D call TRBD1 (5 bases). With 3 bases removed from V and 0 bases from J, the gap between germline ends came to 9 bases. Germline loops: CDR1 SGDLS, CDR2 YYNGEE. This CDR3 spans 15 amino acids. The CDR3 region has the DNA TGTGCCAGCAGCGCCGGGGGTGCAACTAATGAAAAACTGTTTTTT. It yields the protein CASSAGGATNEKLFF.

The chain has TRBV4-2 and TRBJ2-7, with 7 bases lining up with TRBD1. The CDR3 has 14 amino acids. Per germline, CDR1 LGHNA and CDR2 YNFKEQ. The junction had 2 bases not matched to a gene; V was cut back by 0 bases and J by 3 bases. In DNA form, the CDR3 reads TGTGCCAGCAGCCAAGAAAGGGACAGCTACGAGCAGTACTTC. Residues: CASSQERDSYEQYF.

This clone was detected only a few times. The CDR3 DNA sequence: TGTGCCACCACCTTGGGTCGACTAGCGGGAGGTGGGGCCAACGTCCTGACTTTC. Protein: CATTLGRLAGGGANVLTF. V gene TRBV15 combines with J gene TRBJ2-6; 13 positions agree with TRBD2. Trimming took 7 bases from V and 3 from J; bases not matched to a gene: 9. CDR1 and CDR2 (germline): LNHNV, YYDKDF (reference sequence). The length of the CDR3 is 18 residues.

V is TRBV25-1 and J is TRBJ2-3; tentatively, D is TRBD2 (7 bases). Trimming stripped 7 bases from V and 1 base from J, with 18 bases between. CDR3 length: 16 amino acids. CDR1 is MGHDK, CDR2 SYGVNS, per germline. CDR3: CASTRGEGGGTDTQYF. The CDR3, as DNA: TGTGCCAGCACCCGAGGGGAGGGGGGGGGCACAGATACGCAGTATTTT.

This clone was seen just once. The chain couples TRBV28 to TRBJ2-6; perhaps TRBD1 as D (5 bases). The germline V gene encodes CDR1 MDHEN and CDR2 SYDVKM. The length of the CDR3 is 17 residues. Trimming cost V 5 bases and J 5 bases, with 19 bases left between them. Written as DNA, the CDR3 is TGTGCCAGCAGTCAAACAGGACCCTCTGGGAGGGCCAACGTCCTGACTTTC. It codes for CASSQTGPSGRANVLTF. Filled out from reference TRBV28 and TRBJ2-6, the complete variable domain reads DVKVTQSSRYLVKRTGEKVFLECVQDMDHENMFWYRQDPGLGLRLIYFSYDVKMKEKGDIPEGYSVSREKKERFSLILESASTNQTSMYLCASSQTGPSGRANVLTFGAGSRLTVL.

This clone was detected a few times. CDR3 amino acids: CASSLGTGAGNTIYF. CDR3 DNA: TGCGCCAGCAGCTTGGGGACAGGGGCTGGAAACACCATATATTTT. The V gene is TRBV5-1, the J gene TRBJ1-3; TRBD1 aligns across 9 bases. V was pared by 0 bases and J by 2 bases, with 0 bases of the junction left unmatched. The V gene's germline CDR1 is SGHRS and CDR2 YFSETQ. The CDR3 is 15 residues long.

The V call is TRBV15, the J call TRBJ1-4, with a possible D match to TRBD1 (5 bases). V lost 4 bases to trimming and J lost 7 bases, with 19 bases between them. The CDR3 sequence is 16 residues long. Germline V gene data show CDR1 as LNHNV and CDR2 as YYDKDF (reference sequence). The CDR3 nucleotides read TGTGCCACCAGCACTCTAGGTGGGGGGTCGGGTGAAAAACTGTTTTTT. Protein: CATSTLGGGSGEKLFF.

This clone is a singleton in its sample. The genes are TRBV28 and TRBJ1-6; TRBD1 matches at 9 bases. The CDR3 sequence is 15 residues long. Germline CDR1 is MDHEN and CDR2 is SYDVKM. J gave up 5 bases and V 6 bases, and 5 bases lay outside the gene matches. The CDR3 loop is CASRWGQGHNSPLHF. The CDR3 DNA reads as TGTGCCAGCAGGTGGGGACAGGGTCATAATTCACCCCTCCACTTT. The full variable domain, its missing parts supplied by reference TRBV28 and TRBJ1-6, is DVKVTQSSRYLVKRTGEKVFLECVQDMDHENMFWYRQDPGLGLRLIYFSYDVKMKEKGDIPEGYSVSREKKERFSLILESASTNQTSMYLCASRWGQGHNSPLHFGNGTRLTVT.

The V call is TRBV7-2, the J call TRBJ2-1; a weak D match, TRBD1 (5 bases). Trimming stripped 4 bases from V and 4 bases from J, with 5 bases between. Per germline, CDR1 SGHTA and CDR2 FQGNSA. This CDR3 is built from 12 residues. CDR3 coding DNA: TGTGCCAGCAGCTCAGGGTACAATGAGCAGTTCTTC. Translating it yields CASSSGYNEQFF.

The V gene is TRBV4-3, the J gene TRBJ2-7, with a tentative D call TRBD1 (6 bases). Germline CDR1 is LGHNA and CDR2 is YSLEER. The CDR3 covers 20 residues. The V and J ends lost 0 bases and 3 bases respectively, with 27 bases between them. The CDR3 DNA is TGCGCCAGCAGCCAAGATGGTTCCGGACGGGTACAAGGGACATTCTACGAGCAGTACTTC. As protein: CASSQDGSGRVQGTFYEQYF.

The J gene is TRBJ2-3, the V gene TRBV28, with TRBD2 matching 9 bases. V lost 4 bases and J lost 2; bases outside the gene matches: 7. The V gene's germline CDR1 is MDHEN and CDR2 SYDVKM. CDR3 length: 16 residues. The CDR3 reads CASSSAGLAATDTQYF. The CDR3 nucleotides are TGTGCCAGCAGTTCAGCGGGACTAGCTGCCACAGATACGCAGTATTTT.

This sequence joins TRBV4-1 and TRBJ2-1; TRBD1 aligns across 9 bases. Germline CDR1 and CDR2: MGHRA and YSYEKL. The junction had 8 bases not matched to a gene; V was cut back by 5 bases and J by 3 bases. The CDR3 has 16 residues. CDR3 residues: CASSFRPGQGYNEQFF. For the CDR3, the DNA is TGCGCCAGCAGCTTCCGACCGGGACAGGGCTACAATGAGCAGTTCTTC.

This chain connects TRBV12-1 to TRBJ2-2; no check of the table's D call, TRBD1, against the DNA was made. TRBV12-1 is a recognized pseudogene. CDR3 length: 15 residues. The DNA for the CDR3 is TGTGCCAGCAGCTTTTGTCAGGGGAACACCGGGGAGCTGTTTTTT. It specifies CASSFCQGNTGELFF.

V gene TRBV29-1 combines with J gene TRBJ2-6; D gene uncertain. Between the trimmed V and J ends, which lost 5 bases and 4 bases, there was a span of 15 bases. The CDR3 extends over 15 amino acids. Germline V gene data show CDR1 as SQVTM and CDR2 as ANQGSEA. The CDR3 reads CSVPDIPLGANVLTF. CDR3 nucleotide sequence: TGCAGCGTTCCCGACATCCCTTTAGGGGCCAACGTCCTGACTTTC.